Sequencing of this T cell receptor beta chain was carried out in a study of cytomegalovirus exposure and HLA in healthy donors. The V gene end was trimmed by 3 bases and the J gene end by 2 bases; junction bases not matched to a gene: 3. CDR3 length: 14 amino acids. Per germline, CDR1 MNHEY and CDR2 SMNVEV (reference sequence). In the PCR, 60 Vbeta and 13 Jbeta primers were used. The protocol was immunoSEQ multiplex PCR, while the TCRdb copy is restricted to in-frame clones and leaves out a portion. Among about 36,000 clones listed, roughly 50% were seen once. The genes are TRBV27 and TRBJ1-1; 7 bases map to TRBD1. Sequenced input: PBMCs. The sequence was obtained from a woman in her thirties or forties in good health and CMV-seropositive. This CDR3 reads CASSFTGDNTEAFF. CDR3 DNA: TGTGCCAGCAGTTTCACAGGGGATAACACTGAAGCTTTCTTT.